This TCR beta chain appears in the sequencing data of a study of T cell changes during pregnancy in multiple sclerosis. Assay used: immunoSEQ multiplex PCR; TCRdb lists only in-frame clones, some missing. Among about 79,000 clones listed, roughly 93% were seen once. The CDR3 consists of 13 residues. The V end was cut by 0 bases, the J end by 15 bases, with 16 bases between. Germline V lookup: CDR1 SGDLS, CDR2 YYNGEE. The chain is built from TRBV9 and TRBJ2-1; D unclear. The material was peripheral blood, obtained in the second trimester of pregnancy. The source of this sequence is a female donor in good health, enrolled as a control in a pregnancy study. DNA of the CDR3: TGTGCCAGCAGCGTAGAGCCTAGTCTGATTCGGTTCTTC. Amino acids: CASSVEPSLIRFF.